This entry lists 11 T cell receptor beta chains sequenced from one sample in a study of CD8 T cells in ankylosing spondylitis. TCRdb re-called the 5' RACE reads through MiXCR, storing one row per CDR3 protein. The repertoire holds under 200,000 distinct CDR3 sequences, roughly 11% seen once, with 29% in the top ten. The specimen was blood, either unsorted or a sorted T cell fraction (not recorded which). The receptors here all came from a male donor with ankylosing spondylitis or in good health (not recorded which).

This clonotype occurred a few times. The chain links TRBV5-1 to TRBJ2-7; a weak D match, TRBD1 (6 bases). This CDR3 contains 16 residues. CDR1 SGHRS and CDR2 YFSETQ come from the germline V gene. Between the trimmed V and J ends, which lost 0 bases and 2 bases, there was a span of 15 bases. The CDR3 nucleotides are TGCGCCAGCAGCTTGGACACCAGGGGTGAGACCTACGAGCAGTACTTC. This translates into CASSLDTRGETYEQYF. Combining the CDR3 with reference TRBV5-1 and TRBJ2-7 gives the whole variable domain KAGVTQTPRYLIKTRGQQVTLSCSPISGHRSVSWYQQTPGQGLQFLFEYFSETQRNKGNFPGRFSGRQFSNSRSEMNVSTLELGDSALYLCASSLDTRGETYEQYFGPGTRLTVT.

A remark on this clonotype: This may be a read error: a much more frequent sequence differs by one nucleotide. The V and J genes are TRBV6-2 or TRBV6-3 and TRBJ1-3, with D possibly matching TRBD1 (5 bases). The germline CDR1 and CDR2 sequences are MNHEY and SVGEGT. This CDR3 contains 15 residues. CDR3 coding DNA: TGTGACAGCAACCACGACAGAAACTCTGGAAACACCATATATTTT. The encoded protein is CDSNHDRNSGNTIYF.

The rearrangement joins TRBV12-3 or TRBV12-4 to TRBJ2-7; 12 nucleotides agree with TRBD1. With 3 bases clipped from V and 6 bases from J, the junction kept 6 bases outside the gene matches. CDR3 length: 15 amino acids. CDR3: CASSFWDRGRFEQYF. The CDR3, as DNA: TGTGCCAGCAGTTTTTGGGACAGGGGGCGGTTCGAGCAGTACTTC.

There are many counts of this clonotype. The gene calls are TRBV7-2 and TRBJ2-3; 8 bases align to TRBD2. The CDR3 totals 14 residues. The J segment lost 6 bases and the V segment lost 5 bases, leaving 7 bases of the junction unmatched. Germline-derived CDR1 and CDR2 are SGHTA and FQGNSA. For the CDR3, the DNA is TGTGCCAGCAGCCCTAGCGGGCCCCCGGATACGCAGTATTTT. This gives the protein CASSPSGPPDTQYF.

There are many counts of this clonotype. The V and J genes are TRBV25-1 and TRBJ1-1; TRBD1 matches at 12 bases. The CDR3 is made up of 16 amino acids. CDR1 and CDR2 (germline): MGHDK, SYGVNS. J gave up 4 bases and V 4 bases, and 7 bases lay outside the gene matches. CDR3 sequence: CASSVGQGALGTEAFF. The CDR3 DNA reads as TGTGCCAGCAGTGTGGGACAGGGGGCACTAGGCACTGAAGCTTTCTTT.

Ten or more counts support this clonotype. V gene TRBV15 combines with J gene TRBJ2-2; no definite D call. The V gene lost 0 bases and the J gene lost 4 bases, with 3 bases spanning the gap. The CDR3 loop spans 13 amino acids. Germline V CDR1 and CDR2: LNHNV, YYDKDF (reference sequence). CDR3 protein: CATSRDPTGELFF. As DNA, the CDR3 is TGTGCCACCAGCAGAGACCCCACCGGGGAGCTGTTTTTT.

This clonotype was counted a few times. This rearrangement joins TRBV5-1 to TRBJ2-1; maybe TRBD1 (6 bases). There are 13 residues in the CDR3. Germline loops: CDR1 SGHRS, CDR2 YFSETQ. Trimming stripped 4 bases from V and 10 bases from J, with 15 bases between. This chain's CDR3 is CASSTGPGQEQFF. In nucleotides, the CDR3 is TGCGCCAGCAGCACGGGGCCAGGACAGGAGCAGTTCTTC.

This clonotype was counted many times. V is TRBV28 and J is TRBJ2-1; 8 bases fit TRBD2. Germline trimming cut 7 bases from V and 3 bases from J; bases unmatched to any gene: 5. CDR1 and CDR2 from the germline V gene are MDHEN and SYDVKM. This CDR3 comprises 14 residues. The CDR3 coding sequence is TGTGCCAGCAACGGGGGGGCAAACTACAATGAGCAGTTCTTC. Translated: CASNGGANYNEQFF.

This clonotype appeared a few times. The CDR3, as DNA: TGTGCCAGCAGCTTAGTGCCTAGCGGGAGCACAGATACGCAGTATTTT. It is translated as CASSLVPSGSTDTQYF. The chain carries TRBV7-9 and TRBJ2-3, with 8 bases that match TRBD2. Trimming at V came to 1 base and at J to 0 bases, leaving 3 bases not matched to a gene. Germline CDR1 and CDR2: SEHNR and FQNEAQ (reference sequence). The CDR3 contains 16 residues.

The chain couples TRBV27 to TRBJ2-4; D might be TRBD1 (6 bases). Germline V gene lookup returns CDR1 MNHEY and CDR2 SMNVEV (reference sequence). The CDR3 is made up of 15 amino acids. The germline V and J ends were trimmed by 2 bases and 6 bases, with 14 bases remaining between them. The CDR3 nucleotides are TGTGCCAGCAGTTTAAGGGCAGGGGTTGGAAACATTCAGTACTTC. Translation gives CASSLRAGVGNIQYF.

This clonotype was observed many times. CDR3 residues: CASSLGSSGSYEQYF. As DNA, the CDR3 is TGCGCCAGCAGCTTGGGTTCTAGCGGGAGTTACGAGCAGTACTTC. This chain uses TRBV5-1 with TRBJ2-7; TRBD2 matches at 10 bases. The length of the CDR3 is 15 residues. The V and J ends lost 0 bases and 4 bases, in that order; junction bases with no gene match: 4. Germline V gives CDR1 SGHRS, CDR2 YFSETQ.